The sample holds one count of the clone carrying this T cell receptor (beta chain). Its antigen is not known. The data belong to a study of graft-versus-host responses after intestinal transplantation. The table came from immunoSEQ multiplex PCR; TCRdb's copy has only in-frame clones and leaves some out. The table lists around 100,000 clones, roughly 87% of them singletons. The CDR3 extends over 15 amino acids. This material consisted of unstimulated CD4+ T cells sorted from spleen or lymph node cells, taken before intestinal transplant. This sequence originates from a human donor who received an intestinal transplant. The rearrangement links TRBV21-1 to TRBJ1-2. TRBV21-1 is a documented pseudogene. The CDR3 region has the DNA TGTGCCAGCAGCAAAACTCCCCCTGGCTACTATGGCTACACCTTC. Its protein product is CASSKTPPGYYGYTF.